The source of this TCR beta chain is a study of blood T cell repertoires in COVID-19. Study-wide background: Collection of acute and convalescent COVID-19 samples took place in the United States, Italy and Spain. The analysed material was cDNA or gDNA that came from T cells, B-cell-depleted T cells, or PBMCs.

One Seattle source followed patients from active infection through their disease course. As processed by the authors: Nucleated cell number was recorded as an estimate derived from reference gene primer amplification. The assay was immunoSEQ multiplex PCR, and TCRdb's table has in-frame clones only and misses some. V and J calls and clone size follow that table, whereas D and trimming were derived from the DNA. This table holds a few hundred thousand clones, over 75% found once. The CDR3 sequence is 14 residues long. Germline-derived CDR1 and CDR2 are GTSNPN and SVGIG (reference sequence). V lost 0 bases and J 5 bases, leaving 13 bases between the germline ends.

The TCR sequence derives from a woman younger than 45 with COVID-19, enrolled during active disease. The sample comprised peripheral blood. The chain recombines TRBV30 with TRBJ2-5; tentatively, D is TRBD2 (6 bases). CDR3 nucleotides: TGTGCCTGGAGTGTAGGAGCGGAGGGGGAGACCCAGTACTTC. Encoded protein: CAWSVGAEGETQYF.